This T cell receptor beta chain was found in a study of shared clonotypes between healthy human individuals. Findings and limits, study-wide: Generation probabilities were higher for clonotypes shared across all four sorted-subset donors than for unshared ones. Naive subsets, compared against memory subsets, generally had larger estimated richness values. Incompleteness in sorted-subset sequencing, despite large depth, was shown by rarefaction.

The CDR3 loop spans 16 amino acids. Losses at the gene ends were 3 bases for V and 2 bases for J; bases not matched to a gene: 9. Germline CDR1 is SNHLY and CDR2 is FYNNEI. The method was immunoSEQ multiplex PCR; TCRdb's version includes in-frame clones alone and lacks a portion of them. The sample records approximately 2.3 million clones, 85% to 95% being singletons. About this clone itself: What it recognizes is unknown.

Healthy HIV-negative adults with no recent acute infections or vaccinations were recruited as donors. The receptor comes from a man younger than 35 in good health. Some clones in this sample may be carry-over from other donors' samples. The specimen was naive CD4+ T cells from PBMCs. The sample's subset: CD45RA+ positively selected. The V call is TRBV2, the J call TRBJ2-5; the match to TRBD1 covers 7 bases. The CDR3 coding sequence is TGTGCCAGCAGTGAGGTACAGGGGCCGAATCAAGAGACCCAGTACTTC. It translates to CASSEVQGPNQETQYF.